This T cell receptor beta chain comes out of a study of blood T cell repertoires in COVID-19. On the study more broadly: There were acute and convalescent COVID-19 samples, and they came from the United States, Italy and Spain. From T cells, B-cell-depleted T cells, or PBMCs came the material, which was cDNA or gDNA.

In the study's own analysis: Reference gene primer amplification in the assay estimated nucleated cell counts. The table came from immunoSEQ multiplex PCR; TCRdb's copy has only in-frame clones and leaves some out. V, J and clone size were drawn from that table, and D and trimming were deduced from the DNA. The sample records about 300,000 clones, around 87% being singletons. Germline CDR1 reads SGHRS; CDR2 reads YFSETQ. CDR3 length: 24 amino acids. The junction had 31 bases not matched to a gene; V was cut back by 2 bases and J by 6 bases. This receptor was obtained from a man aged 18 to 29 with active or convalescent COVID-19. Sequenced sample: peripheral blood. The V and J genes are TRBV5-1 and TRBJ2-1, with TRBD2 matching over 11 bases. Here the CDR3 DNA reads TGCGCCAGCAGCTTTTGGACAGGACAGGGCGACCCAGGGTTAGGCGGACTAGCGGGCAATGAGCAGTTCTTC. This translates into CASSFWTGQGDPGLGGLAGNEQFF.